This passage covers 18 T cell receptor beta chains from one sample sequenced in a study of OX40 agonist ivuxolimab in advanced cancers. Sequencing used immunoSEQ multiplex PCR; TCRdb keeps in-frame clones, though not all of them. Of just under 65,000 clones in the sample, about 81% were seen once. The source material was CD4+ or CD8+ T cells sorted from blood, sampled in a trial of the OX40 agonist ivuxolimab. The receptors were gathered from an adult with an advanced solid tumor such as melanoma, head and neck, liver or kidney cancer.

This clone was detected a few times. The chain is built from TRBV7-9 and TRBJ2-2; perhaps TRBD2 as D (7 bases). Trimming took 4 bases from V and 7 from J, leaving 16 bases between them. The CDR3 totals 15 residues. CDR1 SEHNR and CDR2 FQNEAQ come from the germline V gene (reference sequence). The CDR3 bases are TGTGCCAGCAGCTCTCTAGGGGGGGCGATCGGGGAGCTGTTTTTT. Translation: CASSSLGGAIGELFF.

J is TRBJ1-5 and V is TRBV19; D gene uncertain. Between the trimmed V and J ends, which lost 4 bases and 6 bases, there was a span of 13 bases. Germline values: CDR1 LNHDA, CDR2 SQIVND (reference sequence). The CDR3 has 14 residues. CDR3 loop: CASSRESRGQPQHF. The DNA of the CDR3 is TGTGCCAGTAGTAGGGAGAGTAGAGGTCAGCCCCAGCATTTT.

This clone was detected a few times. The CDR3 DNA sequence: TGTGCCTGGCACGGGGGAGGATCAACCTTC. This translates into CAWHGGGSTF. The V and J genes are TRBV30 and TRBJ1-2; perhaps TRBD1 as D (5 bases). The CDR3 spans 10 residues. The V gene's germline CDR1 is GTSNPN and CDR2 SVGIG (reference sequence). V lost 5 bases and J lost 14, with 15 bases in between.

Comments on this clone: One end of the junction is discordant with germline, which a read error may explain. The J gene is TRBJ1-2, the V gene TRBV27; D is possibly TRBD1 (5 bases). The CDR3 spans 14 residues. The germline V gene has CDR1 MNHEY and CDR2 SMNVEV (reference sequence). CDR3 protein: CASSLSGANCGYTF. The CDR3 DNA is TGTGCCAGCAGTTTATCAGGGGCTAACTGTGGCTACACCTTC.

The J gene is TRBJ1-2, the V gene TRBV2; D is possibly TRBD1 (6 bases). Trimming left V 6 bases short and J 5 bases short, with 13 bases between. CDR3 length: 13 residues. CDR1 and CDR2 (germline): SNHLY, FYNNEI. CDR3 nucleotides: TGTGCCAGCAGCGATTTAGGGACATATGGCTACACCTTC. This encodes CASSDLGTYGYTF. Looking up the rest from reference TRBV2 and TRBJ1-2 gives the full variable domain: EPEVTQTPSHQVTQMGQEVILRCVPISNHLYFYWYRQILGQKVEFLVSFYNNEISEKSEIFDDQFSVERPDGSNFTLKIRSTKLEDSAMYFCASSDLGTYGYTFGSGTRLTVV.

This clone was observed a handful of times. The sample has other DNA sequences that encode this CDR3 too. This chain connects TRBV7-9 to TRBJ1-1; maybe TRBD1 (6 bases). V shed 3 bases and J shed 4 bases, with 12 bases lying between them. Germline V gives CDR1 SEHNR, CDR2 FQNEAQ (reference sequence). CDR3 size: 14 residues. CDR3 region: CASSFGGQPTEAFF. CDR3 coding DNA: TGTGCCAGCAGCTTTGGCGGACAGCCCACTGAAGCTTTCTTT.

J is TRBJ1-4 and V is TRBV6-6, with D tentatively TRBD1 (5 bases). The V end lost 2 bases, the J end lost 5 bases, and 12 bases lay between the germline ends. CDR1 is MNHNY and CDR2 is SVGAGI in the germline V gene (reference sequence). The CDR3 runs to 15 residues. The CDR3 DNA sequence: TGTGCCAGCAGTTACGATCCAGGGCGAAATGAAAAACTGTTTTTT. Residues: CASSYDPGRNEKLFF.

This chain links TRBV19 with TRBJ1-5; D might be TRBD1 (6 bases). This CDR3 has 13 amino acids. The V end was cut by 7 bases, the J end by 2 bases, with 9 bases between. The germline V gene has CDR1 LNHDA and CDR2 SQIVND (reference sequence). The CDR3 loop reads CASKGGGNQPQHF. The CDR3 bases are TGTGCCAGTAAGGGGGGGGGCAATCAGCCCCAGCATTTT.

J is TRBJ2-3 and V is TRBV5-6; D not resolved. CDR1 is SGHDT and CDR2 is YYEEEE in the germline V gene. CDR3 size: 12 residues. The V gene lost 2 bases and the J gene lost 3 bases, with 4 bases spanning the gap. The chain's CDR3 is CASSFLTDTQYF. The CDR3 coding sequence is TGTGCCAGCAGCTTTTTGACAGATACGCAGTATTTT.

The V call is TRBV4-2, the J call TRBJ2-2; 11 bases are a match to TRBD1. V shed 4 bases and J 5 bases; nucleotides not matched to a gene: 9. CDR1 is LGHNA, CDR2 YNFKEQ, per germline. CDR3 length equals 17 residues. CDR3 loop: CASSLHWTGGETGELFF. The CDR3 region has the DNA TGTGCCAGCAGCCTACACTGGACAGGGGGCGAGACCGGGGAGCTGTTTTTT.

This clone was seen more than once but under ten times. V gene TRBV2 combines with J gene TRBJ1-1; D gene unclear. The germline V and J ends were trimmed by 4 bases and 3 bases, with 3 bases remaining between them. The germline gives CDR1 SNHLY, CDR2 FYNNEI. The CDR3 is 11 residues long. The CDR3 is CASSVDTEAFF. The CDR3 bases are TGTGCCAGCAGTGTGGACACTGAAGCTTTCTTT. Using reference TRBV2 and TRBJ1-1 for the parts outside the CDR3, the full variable domain is EPEVTQTPSHQVTQMGQEVILRCVPISNHLYFYWYRQILGQKVEFLVSFYNNEISEKSEIFDDQFSVERPDGSNFTLKIRSTKLEDSAMYFCASSVDTEAFFGQGTRLTVV.

This clone was detected only once. This CDR3 is also generated by other DNA sequences in the sample. The genes are TRBV10-3 and TRBJ2-5; D is uncertain. With 0 bases removed from V and 4 bases from J, the gap between germline ends came to 6 bases. The CDR3 sequence is 13 residues long. Germline V gene data show CDR1 as ENHRY and CDR2 as SYGVKD. This CDR3 reads CAISESTRETQYF. CDR3 nucleotides: TGTGCCATCAGTGAGTCGACTCGAGAGACCCAGTACTTC.

V and J are TRBV5-3 and TRBJ2-7; the match to TRBD2 covers 11 bases. TRBV5-3 is classed as an ORF, of uncertain function. With 5 bases clipped from V and 7 bases from J, the junction kept 11 bases outside the gene matches. CDR3 length: 15 amino acids. This CDR3 is CARRPGTSGPTEQYF. CDR3 coding DNA: TGTGCCAGAAGGCCCGGGACTAGCGGACCTACGGAGCAGTACTTC.

Comment on this clone: A read error may account for a junction end that differs from germline. This chain uses TRBV19 with TRBJ1-1; no clear D. CDR3 length equals 14 residues. The V gene's germline CDR1 is LNHDA and CDR2 SQIVND (reference sequence). CDR3 region: CASSVDTLNTEAFF. CDR3 nucleotide sequence: TGTGCCAGTAGTGTAGACACTTTGAACACTGAAGCTTTCTTT.

This chain connects TRBV5-1 to TRBJ1-6; TRBD1 aligns across 8 bases. V shed 2 bases and J 5 bases; nucleotides not matched to a gene: 3. CDR3 length equals 15 residues. Germline values: CDR1 SGHRS, CDR2 YFSETQ. CDR3 sequence reads: CASSFGQGDNSPLHF. In nucleotides, the CDR3 is TGCGCCAGCAGCTTCGGACAGGGTGATAATTCACCCCTCCACTTT.

This chain links TRBV6-5 with TRBJ2-7, with TRBD1 identical over 9 bases. CDR3 length: 14 amino acids. The germline gives CDR1 MNHEY, CDR2 SVGAGI. V was pared by 6 bases and J by 3 bases, with 6 bases of the junction left unmatched. CDR3 nucleotide sequence: TGTGCCAGCAGGGGGAGGACAGGGGACTACGAGCAGTACTTC. Its translation: CASRGRTGDYEQYF.

The gene calls are TRBV27 and TRBJ2-3, with D hard to call. The CDR3 has 14 amino acids. Between the trimmed V and J ends, which lost 5 bases and 0 bases, there was a span of 9 bases. Germline V lookup: CDR1 MNHEY, CDR2 SMNVEV (reference sequence). The CDR3 DNA reads TGTGCCAGCAGTGTCCGTTCTAGCACAGATACGCAGTATTTT. The encoded protein is CASSVRSSTDTQYF.

The chain joins TRBV18 to TRBJ1-1; the match to TRBD1 covers 7 bases. There are 14 residues in the CDR3. Germline V gives CDR1 KGHSH, CDR2 LQKENI. The V gene end was trimmed by 3 bases and the J gene end by 5 bases; junction bases not matched to a gene: 6. CDR3 sequence (DNA): TGTGCCAGCTCACCGAGGGGGCTGGGAACTGAAGCTTTCTTT. This encodes CASSPRGLGTEAFF. Filled out from reference TRBV18 and TRBJ1-1, the complete variable domain reads NAGVMQNPRHLVRRRGQEARLRCSPMKGHSHVYWYRQLPEEGLKFMVYLQKENIIDESGMPKERFSAEFPKEGPSILRIQQVVRGDSAAYFCASSPRGLGTEAFFGQGTRLTVV.